This entry lists 18 T cell receptor beta chains sequenced from one sample in a study of T cell responses to AZD1222 COVID-19 vaccine. Sequenced by immunoSEQ multiplex PCR; TCRdb stores in-frame clones only, minus some. Of 150,000 to 200,000 clones listed, approximately 90% are singletons. Sequences were derived from peripheral blood, sampled on day 0 of AZD1222 vaccination. The receptors were sampled from an adult in good health.

This chain joins TRBV4-3 and TRBJ1-3, with D maybe TRBD1 (5 bases). This CDR3 is 12 amino acids long. V lost 6 bases and J 4 bases, leaving 7 bases between the germline ends. Per germline, CDR1 LGHNA and CDR2 YSLEER. The chain's CDR3 is CASRGLGNTIYF. As DNA, the CDR3 is TGCGCCAGCAGGGGGCTAGGAAACACCATATATTTT.

The sample holds a few counts of this clone. J is TRBJ1-3 and V is TRBV19; the match to TRBD1 covers 7 bases. Germline V gives CDR1 LNHDA, CDR2 SQIVND (reference sequence). The CDR3 is 17 residues long. Unmatched junction bases numbered 14, after V lost 5 bases and J lost 4 bases. The DNA of the CDR3 is TGTGCCAGTAGTCCGAACCCGGGGGACAGCCACGGAAACACCATATATTTT. Translated: CASSPNPGDSHGNTIYF.

This chain connects TRBV5-1 to TRBJ1-5; possibly TRBD1 for D (5 bases). From germline, CDR1 is SGHRS and CDR2 YFSETQ. The V end lost 4 bases, the J end lost 2 bases, and 7 bases lay between the germline ends. The CDR3 is 13 residues long. The CDR3 sequence is CASSLRGNQPQHF. The CDR3 DNA is TGCGCCAGCAGCCTCAGGGGCAATCAGCCCCAGCATTTT. Drawing the rest from reference TRBV5-1 and TRBJ1-5, the complete variable domain is KAGVTQTPRYLIKTRGQQVTLSCSPISGHRSVSWYQQTPGQGLQFLFEYFSETQRNKGNFPGRFSGRQFSNSRSEMNVSTLELGDSALYLCASSLRGNQPQHFGDGTRLSIL.

The genes are TRBV4-3 and TRBJ2-2; D not resolved. Germline CDR1 LGHNA, CDR2 YSLEER. The CDR3 has 14 residues. Trimming cost V 4 bases and J 4 bases, with 10 bases left between them. CDR3 amino acids: CASSPAGVTGELFF. The CDR3, as DNA: TGCGCCAGCAGCCCAGCCGGAGTCACCGGGGAGCTGTTTTTT.

The rearrangement uses TRBV5-1 and TRBJ1-2, with D tentatively TRBD1 (5 bases). V was shortened by 2 bases and J by 1 base, with 18 bases between the two germline ends. This CDR3 spans 17 amino acids. The germline gives CDR1 SGHRS, CDR2 YFSETQ. The CDR3 protein is CASSFSPTEGRNYGYTF. The CDR3 coding sequence is TGCGCCAGCAGCTTCTCCCCAACCGAGGGGCGTAACTATGGCTACACCTTC.

This clone was observed a handful of times. The chain has TRBV14 and TRBJ1-3; D is undetermined. The CDR3 is 15 residues long. Germline values: CDR1 SGHDN, CDR2 FVKESK. The V end was cut by 3 bases, the J end by 0 bases, with 9 bases between. As DNA, the CDR3 is TGTGCCAGCAGCCAGCAAGCTTACTCTGGAAACACCATATATTTT. Its protein product is CASSQQAYSGNTIYF.

This chain links TRBV19 with TRBJ1-2, with D possibly TRBD1 on 5 matching bases. This CDR3 has 17 amino acids. Between the trimmed V and J ends, which lost 4 bases and 7 bases, there was a span of 25 bases. The V gene's germline CDR1 is LNHDA and CDR2 SQIVND (reference sequence). This CDR3 is CASSTPGRGRNRRGYTF. As DNA, the CDR3 is TGTGCCAGTAGTACCCCAGGAAGGGGAAGAAATCGACGTGGCTACACCTTC.

The J gene is TRBJ1-6, the V gene TRBV2, with unresolved D. The CDR3 is 11 amino acids. V lost 7 bases and J 15 bases, leaving 13 bases between the germline ends. Germline CDR1 reads SNHLY; CDR2 reads FYNNEI. CDR3 region: CASTVETNLHF. CDR3 DNA sequence: TGTGCCAGCACCGTCGAGACAAACCTCCACTTT.

The rearrangement links TRBV13 to TRBJ2-1; D might be TRBD2 (7 bases). V was cut by 0 bases and J by 0 bases, with 18 bases left in between. CDR1 PRHDT and CDR2 FYEKMQ come from the germline V gene (reference sequence). The CDR3 is 19 residues long. Written as DNA, the CDR3 is TGTGCCAGCAGCTTAGGCGGGTGGGGGGGCCCCAACTCCTACAATGAGCAGTTCTTC. Residues: CASSLGGWGGPNSYNEQFF.

The chain uses TRBV14 and TRBJ1-2; 8 bases fit TRBD1. V shed 6 bases, J shed 4 bases, and the junction held 4 bases outside the gene matches. In germline, CDR1 is SGHDN, CDR2 FVKESK. This CDR3 is built from 13 residues. Here the CDR3 reads CASSPQGVYGYTF. The CDR3 DNA reads as TGTGCCAGCAGTCCACAGGGGGTCTATGGCTACACCTTC.

The CDR3, as DNA: TGTGCCAGCAGCTTACGAGGAGGTAGCGGGGGTAGGGAGCAGTACTTC. Amino acids: CASSLRGGSGGREQYF. This chain joins TRBV13 and TRBJ2-7; 9 bases are shared with TRBD2. Germline V gene sequence: CDR1 PRHDT, CDR2 FYEKMQ (reference sequence). CDR3 length: 16 amino acids. With V trimmed by 2 bases and J by 7 bases, 12 bases remained unmatched. The full variable domain, rest sourced from reference TRBV13 and TRBJ2-7, is AAGVIQSPRHLIKEKRETATLKCYPIPRHDTVYWYQQGPGQDPQFLISFYEKMQSDKGSIPDRFSAQQFSDYHSELNMSSLELGDSALYFCASSLRGGSGGREQYFGPGTRLTVT.

This clone has a single count. The chain couples TRBV6-2 or TRBV6-3 to TRBJ2-5; D may be TRBD1 (6 bases). The CDR3 extends over 13 amino acids. V lost 4 bases and J 5 bases, leaving 11 bases between the germline ends. Germline CDR1 and CDR2: MNHEY and SVGEGT. For the CDR3, the DNA is TGTGCCAGCAGTTTACAGGGAAGGGAGACCCAGTACTTC. Its translation is CASSLQGRETQYF.

This sequence joins TRBV19 and TRBJ1-4; possible D gene TRBD1, 5 bases. Germline V gene sequence: CDR1 LNHDA, CDR2 SQIVND (reference sequence). Deletions cut 3 bases from V and 8 bases from J, with 16 bases between. This CDR3 has 15 amino acids. CDR3 sequence (DNA): TGTGCCAGTAGTATTCGGTACTGGGGCGGAGAAAAACTGTTTTTT. Its protein is CASSIRYWGGEKLFF.

The V and J genes are TRBV6-5 and TRBJ2-3, with D unresolved. V was shortened by 2 bases and J by 0 bases, with 9 bases between the two germline ends. This CDR3 is built from 15 residues. Germline V lookup: CDR1 MNHEY, CDR2 SVGAGI. CDR3 nucleotide sequence: TGTGCCAGCAGTTACGACGGAAGTAGCACAGATACGCAGTATTTT. Encoded protein: CASSYDGSSTDTQYF.

The genes are TRBV9 and TRBJ2-7; the D is unclear. V lost 0 bases and J lost 2, with 12 bases in between. The CDR3 contains 15 residues. CDR1 is SGDLS and CDR2 is YYNGEE in the germline V gene. The CDR3 DNA is TGTGCCAGCAGCGTAGAGTCTGGGAACACCTACGAGCAGTACTTC. Encoded protein: CASSVESGNTYEQYF.

The chain has TRBV7-2 and TRBJ1-6; TRBD1 matches at 8 bases. V was clipped by 4 bases and J by 8 bases; unmatched bases: 7. The CDR3 is made up of 15 amino acids. Germline V gene lookup returns CDR1 SGHTA and CDR2 FQGNSA. The CDR3 reads CASSSGGQADSPLHF. CDR3 nucleotides: TGTGCCAGCAGCTCGGGGGGACAGGCAGATTCACCCCTCCACTTT.

J is TRBJ1-1 and V is TRBV7-8; D remains ambiguous. Per the germline V gene, CDR1 is SGHVS and CDR2 is FQNEAQ. The CDR3 is made up of 14 amino acids. V was cut by 1 base and J by 1 base, with 7 bases left in between. DNA of the CDR3: TGTGCCAGCAGCTTAGTGGAGGGGAACACTGAAGCTTTCTTT. Translated, it gives CASSLVEGNTEAFF. The full variable domain, its missing parts supplied by reference TRBV7-8 and TRBJ1-1, is GAGVSQSPRYKVAKRGQDVALRCDPISGHVSLFWYQQALGQGPEFLTYFQNEAQLDKSGLPSDRFFAERPEGSVSTLKIQRTQQEDSAVYLCASSLVEGNTEAFFGQGTRLTVV.

The chain couples TRBV30 to TRBJ1-6, with 9 nucleotides matching TRBD1. There are 14 residues in the CDR3. The trim removed 3 bases at V and 8 bases at J, leaving 5 bases unmatched. The germline V gene encodes CDR1 GTSNPN and CDR2 SVGIG (reference sequence). Here the CDR3 DNA reads TGTGCCTGGAGATCCGGGACAGGGTATTCACCCCTCCACTTT. It yields the protein CAWRSGTGYSPLHF.